The 13 T cell receptor beta chains below come from one sample, sequenced in a study of cytomegalovirus exposure and HLA in healthy donors. Primers included in the PCR were 60 Vbeta and 13 Jbeta primers. Repertoires were generated with immunoSEQ multiplex PCR, while TCRdb's copy carries only in-frame clones and drops some. The sample contains over 150,000 clones, around 79% of which appear only once. Sequencing used PBMCs. These receptors were taken from a young man in good health and CMV-seropositive.

The CDR3 DNA reads TGTGCCTGGTCAGTGGGAAACACCATATATTTT. This sequence encodes CAWSVGNTIYF. The chain joins TRBV30 to TRBJ1-3, with D unresolved. Germline V gene data show CDR1 as GTSNPN and CDR2 as SVGIG (reference sequence). The CDR3 is 11 residues long. Trimming pared 5 bases from V and 4 bases from J, leaving 6 bases between.

Only a few counts were recorded for this clone. This chain links TRBV12-5 with TRBJ2-1, with 10 positions matching TRBD2. Germline V lookup: CDR1 LGHNT, CDR2 FRNRAP. This CDR3 is built from 16 residues. Unmatched junction bases numbered 9, after V lost 4 bases and J lost 6 bases. As DNA, the CDR3 is TGTGCTAGTGGTTCGACCAGCGGGGGGGCCTTCAATGAGCAGTTCTTC. Its translation: CASGSTSGGAFNEQFF. The full variable domain, with the rest looked up from reference TRBV12-5 and TRBJ2-1, is DARVTQTPRHKVTEMGQEVTMRCQPILGHNTVFWYRQTMMQGLELLAYFRNRAPLDDSGMPKDRFSAEMPDATLATLKIQPSEPRDSAVYFCASGSTSGGAFNEQFFGPGTRLTVL.

This clone was recorded many times. This sample includes further DNA sequences coding for the same CDR3. V usage is TRBV27 and J usage is TRBJ2-3; 11 nucleotides align to TRBD2. CDR1 and CDR2 (germline): MNHEY, SMNVEV (reference sequence). Trimming took 6 bases from V and 4 from J; bases not matched to a gene: 6. The CDR3 runs to 15 residues. CDR3: CASSFSGRAADTQYF. The CDR3 DNA reads TGTGCCAGCAGCTTTAGCGGGAGGGCGGCAGATACGCAGTATTTT.

This clone came up a few times. The chain joins TRBV19 to TRBJ1-1; D possibly corresponds to TRBD1 (5 bases). This CDR3 has 14 residues. Trimming removed 3 bases at V and 7 bases at J, with 15 bases between. The germline gives CDR1 LNHDA, CDR2 SQIVND (reference sequence). The CDR3 sequence: CASSIQGGVNEAFF. In DNA, the CDR3 is TGTGCCAGTAGTATCCAGGGCGGAGTAAATGAAGCTTTCTTT.

The V and J genes are TRBV28 and TRBJ2-6; unclear D gene. Trimming took off 8 bases at V and 0 bases at J, with 5 bases between the two ends. Germline CDR1 reads MDHEN; CDR2 reads SYDVKM. The CDR3 loop spans 13 amino acids. The CDR3 nucleotides are TGTGCCAGCCAGAACTCTGGGGCCAACGTCCTGACTTTC. This encodes CASQNSGANVLTF.

The genes are TRBV19 and TRBJ1-5; 8 nucleotides agree with TRBD1. CDR3 length: 14 amino acids. Germline V CDR1 and CDR2: LNHDA, SQIVND (reference sequence). J lost 7 bases, V lost 5 bases, and 7 bases had no gene match. The CDR3 sequence: CASSLTGGGQPQHF. For the CDR3, the DNA is TGTGCCAGTAGTCTTACAGGGGGAGGACAGCCCCAGCATTTT.

The genes are TRBV30 and TRBJ2-1; maybe TRBD2 (5 bases). Per the germline V gene, CDR1 is GTSNPN and CDR2 is SVGIG (reference sequence). This CDR3 is 15 amino acids long. V was shortened by 8 bases and J by 7 bases, with 24 bases between the two germline ends. The CDR3 DNA is TGTGCCCGAACGGCGGGTAGCGCGAGAGGAAATGAGCAGTTCTTC. Translation: CARTAGSARGNEQFF.

V is TRBV18 and J is TRBJ2-1; 7 bases agree with TRBD1. The J segment lost 9 bases and the V segment lost 2 bases, leaving 7 bases of the junction unmatched. This CDR3 comprises 14 residues. In germline, CDR1 is KGHSH, CDR2 LQKENI. CDR3 DNA sequence: TGTGCCAGCTCACCAGTTGGTCGGGACAGTGAGCAGTTCTTC. Protein sequence: CASSPVGRDSEQFF. Full variable domain (rest looked up from reference TRBV18 and TRBJ2-1): NAGVMQNPRHLVRRRGQEARLRCSPMKGHSHVYWYRQLPEEGLKFMVYLQKENIIDESGMPKERFSAEFPKEGPSILRIQQVVRGDSAAYFCASSPVGRDSEQFFGPGTRLTVL.

The chain uses TRBV5-1 and TRBJ2-3, with unresolved D. This CDR3 region has 14 residues. Trimming left V 4 bases short and J 2 bases short, with 11 bases between. CDR1 and CDR2 (germline): SGHRS, YFSETQ. In DNA form, the CDR3 reads TGCGCCAGCAGCGCTACCGAGATCACAGATACGCAGTATTTT. Its protein is CASSATEITDTQYF.

The V call is TRBV5-1, the J call TRBJ2-5; 8 bases agree with TRBD2. From germline, CDR1 is SGHRS and CDR2 YFSETQ. The CDR3 covers 15 residues. V shed 0 bases, J shed 2 bases, and the junction held 3 bases outside the gene matches. CDR3 sequence reads: CASSLAGGAQETQYF. In DNA, the CDR3 is TGCGCCAGCAGCTTGGCCGGGGGGGCACAAGAGACCCAGTACTTC.

The V gene is TRBV5-1, the J gene TRBJ2-1; 10 bases agree with TRBD2. Germline CDR1 is SGHRS and CDR2 is YFSETQ. The CDR3 is 15 amino acids. V shed 1 base, J shed 9 bases, and the junction held 7 bases outside the gene matches. CDR3 residues: CASSLMASGSTEQFF. As DNA, the CDR3 is TGCGCCAGCAGCTTGATGGCTAGCGGGAGCACTGAGCAGTTCTTC.

This clone was seen just once. V gene TRBV5-6 combines with J gene TRBJ2-5; D is ambiguous. Deletions cut 2 bases from V and 1 base from J, with 12 bases between. The CDR3 extends over 15 amino acids. The germline gives CDR1 SGHDT, CDR2 YYEEEE. For the CDR3, the DNA is TGTGCCAGCAGCTTCCGGGTCGGCCTCCAAGAGACCCAGTACTTC. The encoded protein is CASSFRVGLQETQYF. The full variable domain, completed using reference TRBV5-6 and TRBJ2-5, is DAGVTQSPTHLIKTRGQQVTLRCSPKSGHDTVSWYQQALGQGPQFIFQYYEEEERQRGNFPDRFSGHQFPNYSSELNVNALLLGDSALYLCASSFRVGLQETQYFGPGTRLLVL.

Notes on this clone: The sample holds other DNA sequences that translate to the same CDR3. V and J are TRBV5-1 and TRBJ2-7; TRBD2 is a possible D gene (5 bases). Germline lookup yields CDR1 SGHRS and CDR2 YFSETQ. Between the trimmed V and J ends, which lost 0 bases and 5 bases, there was a span of 6 bases. This CDR3 contains 12 residues. The CDR3 spells CASSLAGDEQYF. The DNA for the CDR3 is TGCGCCAGCAGCTTGGCCGGGGACGAGCAGTACTTC.